The 6 T cell receptor beta chains reported below all come from one sample, sequenced in a study of CXCR3-negative and CXCR3-positive naive CD8 T cells. Through 5' RACE with UMI labels, the TRB cDNA libraries were prepared. One entry per CDR3 protein, without DNA, is what TCRdb gives after re-calling the 5' RACE reads. The repertoire shows about 130,000 distinct CDR3 sequences; the top ten hold roughly 0.29%. Material for sequencing was naive CXCR3- CD8+ T cells from blood. Subset given: CD45RO-CCR7+CD27+CD95- naive CD8+ T cells lacking CXCR3 (TNR3-). These receptor sequences come from a human donor in good health. Some clones in this sample may be carry-over from other donors' samples.

J is TRBJ2-3 and V is TRBV29-1; TCRdb outputs TRBD2, but without DNA this stays unchecked. The CDR3 has 15 residues. Germline lookup yields CDR1 SQVTM and CDR2 ANQGSEA. Here the CDR3 reads CSADWMGQVTDTQYF.

The chain has TRBV5-6 and TRBJ2-2; TCRdb's D call, TRBD1, is unchecked because there is no DNA. This CDR3 has 16 amino acids. The germline gives CDR1 SGHDT, CDR2 YYEEEE. The CDR3 loop is CASSLAWGPNTGELFF. The entire variable domain, with the rest obtained from reference TRBV5-6 and TRBJ2-2, is as follows: DAGVTQSPTHLIKTRGQQVTLRCSPKSGHDTVSWYQQALGQGPQFIFQYYEEEERQRGNFPDRFSGHQFPNYSSELNVNALLLGDSALYLCASSLAWGPNTGELFFGEGSRLTVL.

CDR3 amino acids: CSVDAGLNTEAFF. The chain is built from TRBV29-1 and TRBJ1-1. This CDR3 has 13 amino acids. Germline V CDR1 and CDR2: SQVTM, ANQGSEA.

The chain carries TRBV6-2 or TRBV6-3 and TRBJ2-5; there is no DNA to check the TCRdb D call of TRBD1. The CDR3 loop spans 14 amino acids. Germline V CDR1 and CDR2: MNHEY, SVGEGT. The CDR3 loop reads CASSYPDSKETQYF.

The CDR3: CASSVTGIYNEQFF. The gene calls are TRBV12-3 or TRBV12-4 and TRBJ2-1; the TRBD1 assignment by TCRdb is unverifiable without DNA. This CDR3 contains 14 residues.

J is TRBJ2-7 and V is TRBV28; the TCRdb D gene call, TRBD1, has no DNA to confirm it. The CDR3 has 14 residues. CDR1 is MDHEN and CDR2 is SYDVKM in the germline V gene. This chain's CDR3 is CASSPTPRGTEQYF.